Listed below are T cell receptor beta chains from one sample, sequenced in a study of blood T cell repertoires in COVID-19. Clones were read by immunoSEQ multiplex PCR, and TCRdb kept only the in-frame ones, dropping some. The table has 250,000 or so clones, roughly 86% seen once; the top ten hold approximately 9.7%. The specimen sequenced was peripheral blood. The receptors here all came from a man between 35 and 55 years old with active or convalescent COVID-19. CDR3s include the opening cysteine and the closing phenylalanine or tryptophan. D genes are given only for firm matches. Size is omitted from some rows. Given values are once, few, many or a class for expanded clones.

>TRBV5-5|TRBD1|TRBJ1-4|NA
CATGQGDEKLFF
TGTGCCACGGGACAGGGGGATGAAAAACTGTTTTTT
>TRBV2|NA|TRBJ1-4|NA
CASRRGTQDEKLFF
TGTGCCAGCAGGAGAGGGACACAGGATGAAAAACTGTTTTTT
>TRBV13|NA|TRBJ2-7|NA
CASSLRGTPYEQYF
TGTGCCAGCAGCTTAAGGGGTACCCCCTACGAGCAGTACTTC
>TRBV5-1|TRBD2|TRBJ2-7|NA
CASSPNAGGPSEQYF
TGCGCCAGCAGCCCCAATGCGGGAGGGCCCTCGGAGCAGTACTTC
>TRBV18|TRBD1|TRBJ1-1|NA
CASSPLGTGGIGTEAFF
TGTGCCAGCTCACCCCTGGGGACAGGGGGGATTGGCACTGAAGCTTTCTTT
>TRBV2|NA|TRBJ2-2|many
CASRGRRGELFF
TGTGCCAGCAGGGGGCGGCGGGGGGAGCTGTTTTTT
>TRBV10-3|NA|TRBJ2-1|NA
CAITGLRSNEQFF
TGTGCCATCACGGGACTCCGGTCCAATGAGCAGTTCTTC
>TRBV24-1|NA|TRBJ2-1|NA
CATSDPTTGNEQFF
TGTGCCACCAGTGACCCGACTACCGGCAATGAGCAGTTCTTC
>TRBV7-2|TRBD2|TRBJ2-1|NA
CARSGLAGVNEQFF
TGTGCCAGGTCGGGACTAGCGGGAGTAAATGAGCAGTTCTTC
>TRBV6-1|NA|TRBJ1-3|NA
CASSGATVSSGNTIYF
TGTGCCAGCAGTGGGGCGACGGTTAGCTCTGGAAACACCATATATTTT
>TRBV3-1/TRBV3-2|NA|TRBJ1-2|NA
CASSQGNRFAVHTF
TGTGCCAGCAGCCAAGGAAACAGGTTTGCTGTCCACACCTTC
>TRBV10-3|NA|TRBJ1-1|NA
CATGMNTEAFF
TGTGCCACCGGTATGAACACTGAAGCTTTCTTT
>TRBV10-3|NA|TRBJ1-2|NA
CAISEWRGGENYGYTF
TGTGCCATCAGTGAGTGGCGGGGGGGCGAGAACTATGGCTACACCTTC
>TRBV9|NA|TRBJ2-7|few
CASSATGLSHDEQYF
TGTGCCAGCAGCGCGACAGGCCTCTCGCACGACGAGCAGTACTTC
>TRBV19|NA|TRBJ1-1|once
CASSIGTLLPPNTEAFF
TGTGCCAGTAGTATCGGGACACTCCTTCCTCCGAACACTGAAGCTTTCTTT
>TRBV7-2|TRBD1|TRBJ1-2|NA
CASSLFRGTNYGYTF
TGTGCCAGCAGCTTATTCAGGGGGACGAACTATGGCTACACCTTC
>TRBV4-1|NA|TRBJ1-3|few
CASSQPDEGRGNTIYF
TGCGCCAGCAGCCAACCCGACGAGGGTAGGGGAAACACCATATATTTT
>TRBV10-3|NA|TRBJ1-5|NA
CATHANRDHQPQHF
TGTGCCACGCACGCAAACAGGGATCATCAGCCCCAGCATTTT
>TRBV27|NA|TRBJ2-7|NA
CASSPPGGEQYF
TGTGCCAGCAGCCCCCCCGGTGGCGAGCAGTACTTC
>TRBV5-1|TRBD2|TRBJ2-3|NA
CASSPSWLAGSTDTQYF
TGCGCCAGCAGCCCATCCTGGCTAGCGGGGAGCACAGATACGCAGTATTTT
>TRBV4-1|NA|TRBJ1-1|NA
CASSQVLGANTEAFF
TGCGCCAGCAGCCAAGTTTTGGGGGCTAACACTGAAGCTTTCTTT
>TRBV6-5|NA|TRBJ1-4|NA
CASSYLGGAANEKLFF
TGTGCCAGCAGTTACTTGGGCGGGGCGGCTAATGAAAAACTGTTTTTT
>TRBV9|NA|TRBJ1-5|few
CASSVGQGGGNQPQHF
TGTGCCAGCAGCGTCGGGCAGGGAGGGGGCAATCAGCCCCAGCATTTT
>TRBV28|NA|TRBJ1-4|NA
CASSPTGTYNEKLFF
TGTGCCAGCAGTCCGACCGGGACATATAATGAAAAACTGTTTTTT
>TRBV5-4|TRBD1|TRBJ1-2|few
CASSLASTTGAGGYTF
TGTGCCAGCAGCTTGGCCTCTACGACAGGGGCCGGGGGCTACACCTTC
>TRBV4-1|NA|TRBJ1-2|NA
CASSQDPSRGDYTF
TGCGCCAGCAGCCAAGATCCCTCCCGAGGTGACTACACCTTC
>TRBV18|NA|TRBJ1-4|NA
CASSLQGNEKLFF
TGTGCCAGCTCACTGCAGGGTAATGAAAAACTGTTTTTT
>TRBV11-2|NA|TRBJ1-2|NA
CASSLGTENGYTF
TGTGCCAGCAGCTTAGGGACAGAGAATGGCTACACCTTC
>TRBV7-6|TRBD2|TRBJ2-3|NA
CASSPGLAGSTDTQYF
TGTGCCAGCAGCCCCGGACTAGCGGGGAGCACAGATACGCAGTATTTT
>TRBV9|NA|TRBJ1-3|NA
CASSAPLDKWGNTIYF
TGTGCCAGCAGCGCCCCCCTGGACAAGTGGGGAAACACCATATATTTT
>TRBV24-1|NA|TRBJ2-2|NA
CATSDSPGADASNTGELFF
TGTGCCACCAGTGATTCTCCTGGGGCCGACGCCTCGAACACCGGGGAGCTGTTTTTT
>TRBV29-1|NA|TRBJ2-1|NA
CSVERGWEQFF
TGCAGCGTTGAAAGGGGTTGGGAGCAGTTCTTC
>TRBV10-3|TRBD1|TRBJ2-3|once
CAIRDRDRGQLNTQYF
TGTGCCATCAGGGACCGGGACAGGGGGCAATTAAATACGCAGTATTTT
>TRBV5-1|TRBD2|TRBJ2-3|NA
CASSLAGLSTDTQYF
TGCGCCAGCAGCTTGGCGGGACTAAGCACAGATACGCAGTATTTT
>TRBV27|NA|TRBJ2-7|NA
CASRRYPETSYEQYF
TGTGCCAGCAGACGCTATCCGGAGACCTCCTACGAGCAGTACTTC
>TRBV2|NA|TRBJ1-6|NA
CASSERGVNSPLHF
TGTGCCAGCAGTGAACGGGGGGTTAATTCACCCCTCCACTTT
>TRBV11-3|NA|TRBJ2-2|NA
CASSPLGRLGTGELFF
TGTGCCAGCAGCCCCCTCGGCAGACTAGGAACCGGGGAGCTGTTTTTT
>TRBV19|TRBD1|TRBJ1-2|once
CASSQTGDRYGYTF
TGTGCCAGTAGCCAGACAGGGGATCGATATGGCTACACCTTC
>TRBV3-1/TRBV3-2|TRBD1|TRBJ1-2|NA
CASSQDMGGQSTARGYTF
TGTGCCAGCAGCCAAGATATGGGGGGACAGAGTACGGCTCGGGGCTACACCTTC
>TRBV12-3/TRBV12-4|NA|TRBJ1-1|NA
CASSLSPIEAFF
TGTGCCAGCAGTTTAAGCCCGATTGAAGCTTTCTTT
>TRBV27|NA|TRBJ1-2|NA
CASSFGQSGGYTF
TGTGCCAGCAGTTTTGGACAGTCGGGTGGCTACACCTTC
>TRBV18|TRBD1|TRBJ1-2|NA
CASSRAGQGAGYTF
TGTGCCAGCTCACGAGCGGGACAGGGGGCTGGCTACACCTTC
>TRBV10-3|TRBD1|TRBJ1-1|few
CAIRGQGAAEAFF
TGTGCCATCAGGGGACAGGGGGCTGCTGAAGCTTTCTTT
>TRBV10-1|TRBD1|TRBJ2-7|many
CASSAGTGNSYEQYF
TGCGCCAGCAGTGCCGGGACAGGGAACTCCTACGAGCAGTACTTC
>TRBV6-1|TRBD1|TRBJ2-5|NA
CASSETGGGVETQYF
TGTGCCAGCAGTGAAACAGGGGGCGGCGTAGAGACCCAGTACTTC
>TRBV9|TRBD1|TRBJ1-4|few
CASSVGTADPTTNEKLFF
TGTGCCAGCAGCGTCGGGACAGCGGATCCCACAACTAATGAAAAACTGTTTTTT
>TRBV5-5|NA|TRBJ2-1|NA
CASSSGLSSYNEQFF
TGTGCCAGCAGCTCGGGACTGAGCTCCTACAATGAGCAGTTCTTC